The 24 T cell receptor beta chains below come from one sample, sequenced in a study of beta chain features in type 1 diabetes. Reverse transcription of all isolated RNA meant that expressed TCRB transcripts were sequenced. Sequencing used immunoSEQ multiplex PCR; TCRdb keeps in-frame clones, though not all of them. Of 30,000 to 40,000 clones listed, around 64% were seen once; the top ten hold around 2%. The sequenced sample was Tregs from blood. These receptors came from a woman aged 25 to 39 in good health.

This clone was found a few times. V and J are TRBV5-4 and TRBJ2-2; 8 bases match TRBD2. This CDR3 is 17 amino acids long. Trimming took 1 base from V and 0 from J; bases not matched to a gene: 5. Germline-derived CDR1 and CDR2 are SGHNT and YYREEE (reference sequence). This CDR3 reads CASSLYAGLANTGELFF. DNA for the CDR3: TGTGCCAGCAGCTTGTATGCGGGACTAGCGAACACCGGGGAGCTGTTTTTT. Based on the CDR3 plus reference TRBV5-4 and TRBJ2-2, the full variable domain is ETGVTQSPTHLIKTRGQQVTLRCSSQSGHNTVSWYQQALGQGPQFIFQYYREEENGRGNFPPRFSGLQFPNYSSELNVNALELDDSALYLCASSLYAGLANTGELFFGEGSRLTVL.

This clone was counted only a few times. The genes are TRBV6-1 and TRBJ1-2; 7 positions match TRBD1. The germline gives CDR1 MNHNS, CDR2 SASEGT. The J segment lost 14 bases and the V segment lost 5 bases, leaving 11 bases of the junction unmatched. CDR3 length: 12 amino acids. CDR3 residues: CASSIADRIPTF. The CDR3 bases are TGTGCCAGCAGTATAGCGGACAGGATCCCTACCTTC.

The chain has TRBV20-1 and TRBJ2-7; no clear D gene. The germline V gene has CDR1 DFQATT and CDR2 SNEGSKA (reference sequence). The V end was cut by 7 bases, the J end by 5 bases, with 9 bases between. The CDR3 runs to 10 residues. CDR3 in amino acids: CSVSGHEQYF. CDR3 coding DNA: TGCAGTGTTTCTGGGCACGAGCAGTACTTC.

As for this clone: Distinct nucleotide sequences in the sample also encode this CDR3. The J gene is TRBJ2-7, the V gene TRBV2, with TRBD1 as a possible D gene (5 bases). Deletions cut 5 bases from V and 6 bases from J, with 8 bases between. Germline lookup yields CDR1 SNHLY and CDR2 FYNNEI. The CDR3 length is 11 residues. The CDR3 here is CASSQGGEQYF. The CDR3 nucleotides are TGTGCCAGCAGTCAGGGCGGCGAGCAGTACTTC.

This sequence joins TRBV6-5 and TRBJ2-7; D ambiguous. V was shortened by 0 bases and J by 2 bases, with 2 bases between the two germline ends. Germline CDR1 MNHEY, CDR2 SVGAGI. This CDR3 region has 12 residues. Written as DNA, the CDR3 is TGTGCCAGCAGTTACTCCGCCTACGAGCAGTACTTC. This translates into CASSYSAYEQYF.

This clone was detected only a few times. This chain links TRBV29-1 with TRBJ2-3; maybe TRBD1 (6 bases). The CDR3 length is 12 residues. In germline, CDR1 is SQVTM, CDR2 ANQGSEA. Between the trimmed V and J ends, which lost 7 bases and 2 bases, there was a span of 10 bases. The CDR3 sequence: CSAGQFTDTQYF. CDR3 bases: TGCAGCGCTGGACAGTTCACAGATACGCAGTATTTT.

The rearrangement links TRBV30 to TRBJ2-7; 9 positions agree with TRBD2. Germline V CDR1 and CDR2: GTSNPN, SVGIG (reference sequence). There are 15 residues in the CDR3. J lost 6 bases, V lost 4 bases, and 13 bases had no gene match. In DNA, the CDR3 is TGTGCCTGGACCCGACTGGCTAGCGGGATGGTCGAGCAGTACTTC. Amino acid sequence: CAWTRLASGMVEQYF.

The V call is TRBV7-9, the J call TRBJ2-7, with 11 bases identical to TRBD2. This CDR3 spans 16 amino acids. Germline CDR1 and CDR2: SEHNR and FQNEAQ (reference sequence). After removal of 1 base from V and 1 base from J, the junction contained 3 bases not matched to a gene. The CDR3 DNA is TGTGCCAGCAGCTTAGGGGGACTAGCGGTGTCCTACGAGCAGTACTTC. It is translated as CASSLGGLAVSYEQYF.

The V and J genes are TRBV6-5 and TRBJ1-5; TRBD1 agrees at 7 bases. J gave up 4 bases and V 7 bases, and 4 bases lay outside the gene matches. This CDR3 has 13 residues. In germline, CDR1 is MNHEY, CDR2 SVGAGI. CDR3 coding DNA: TGTGCCAGCACCCGACAGGGTAATCAGCCCCAGCATTTT. Protein: CASTRQGNQPQHF.

This clone has only a few counts. The V and J genes are TRBV15 and TRBJ2-5, with 7 bases lining up with TRBD1. There are 16 residues in the CDR3. Losses at the gene ends were 5 bases for V and 0 bases for J; bases not matched to a gene: 9. Germline V gene sequence: CDR1 LNHNV, CDR2 YYDKDF (reference sequence). CDR3 nucleotides: TGTGCCACCAGCCCAGGGGGACAGCCGGACCAAGAGACCCAGTACTTC. It encodes CATSPGGQPDQETQYF. The full variable domain, its missing parts supplied by reference TRBV15 and TRBJ2-5, is DAMVIQNPRYQVTQFGKPVTLSCSQTLNHNVMYWYQQKSSQAPKLLFHYYDKDFNNEADTPDNFQSRRPNTSFCFLDIRSPGLGDTAMYLCATSPGGQPDQETQYFGPGTRLLVL.

Worth noting for this clone: Other nucleotide sequences in the sample specify the same CDR3. This chain joins TRBV27 and TRBJ2-7; tentative D call: TRBD2 (5 bases). Per the germline V gene, CDR1 is MNHEY and CDR2 is SMNVEV (reference sequence). The V end was cut by 3 bases, the J end by 1 base, with 7 bases between. There are 13 residues in the CDR3. As DNA, the CDR3 is TGTGCCAGCAGTTTGTCGGGGTCCTACGAGCAGTACTTC. Its protein is CASSLSGSYEQYF.

This chain links TRBV7-9 with TRBJ2-5; possible D gene TRBD2, 5 bases. With the DNA end fitting TRBJ2-7 better, the J assignment may be wrong. Germline CDR1 and CDR2: SEHNR and FQNEAQ (reference sequence). This CDR3 is 15 amino acids long. The CDR3 protein is CASSLSGIEYYEQYF. DNA for the CDR3: TGTGCCAGCAGCTTATCCGGGATAGAATACTACGAGCAGTACTTC.

The chain employs TRBV2 and TRBJ2-7; the match to TRBD2 covers 14 bases. The CDR3 runs to 15 residues. V lost 6 bases and J lost 7; bases outside the gene matches: 8. Germline-derived CDR1 and CDR2 are SNHLY and FYNNEI. In nucleotides, the CDR3 is TGTGCCAGCAGGGGGACTAGCGGGAGTCTGAGGGAGCAGTACTTC. Its protein product is CASRGTSGSLREQYF.

The chain links TRBV6-6 to TRBJ2-6; D is perhaps TRBD1 (5 bases). The V and J ends lost 2 bases and 2 bases respectively, with 10 bases between them. This CDR3 is built from 16 residues. CDR1 MNHNY and CDR2 SVGAGI come from the germline V gene (reference sequence). The CDR3 here is CASSYQQVAGANVLTF. The CDR3 DNA sequence: TGTGCCAGCAGTTACCAACAGGTTGCTGGGGCCAACGTCCTGACTTTC.

The J gene is TRBJ2-7, the V gene TRBV6-1; TRBD2 might be the D (6 bases). Per the germline V gene, CDR1 is MNHNS and CDR2 is SASEGT. V gave up 5 bases and J gave up 0 bases, with 11 bases separating them. The CDR3 contains 14 residues. For the CDR3, the DNA is TGTGCCAGCAGTCGCGGGGTGAGCTCCTACGAGCAGTACTTC. Protein product: CASSRGVSSYEQYF.

The chain uses TRBV2 and TRBJ1-5; 7 positions match TRBD1. V gave up 7 bases and J gave up 6 bases; unmatched junction bases: 9. The CDR3 runs 14 residues. Germline-derived CDR1 and CDR2 are SNHLY and FYNNEI. CDR3 amino acids: CASTDDRVSQPQHF. The DNA of the CDR3 is TGTGCCAGCACCGATGACAGGGTCAGTCAGCCCCAGCATTTT.

This clone was counted only a few times. The V and J genes are TRBV10-3 and TRBJ2-1, with TRBD2 matching over 10 bases. Trimming cost V 6 bases and J 5 bases; bases outside gene matches: 4. The V gene's germline CDR1 is ENHRY and CDR2 SYGVKD. The CDR3 length is 14 residues. The CDR3 reads CAIRGTSENNEQFF. In DNA, the CDR3 is TGTGCCATCAGGGGGACTAGCGAGAACAATGAGCAGTTCTTC.

CDR3 sequence: CASSVRQGVYYEQYF. CDR3 DNA sequence: TGTGCCAGCAGTGTAAGACAGGGAGTGTACTACGAGCAGTACTTC. The V gene is TRBV27, the J gene TRBJ2-7; 7 bases are a match to TRBD1. The CDR3 sequence is 15 residues long. Germline CDR1 MNHEY, CDR2 SMNVEV (reference sequence). After removal of 5 bases from V and 3 bases from J, the junction contained 10 bases not matched to a gene.

This clone appeared a single time. For the CDR3, the DNA is TGTGCCAGCAGCCTTGGGAGTGGAGCTTTCTTT. It codes for CASSLGSGAFF. The genes are TRBV11-2 and TRBJ1-1; D is unclear. V lost 5 bases, J lost 10 bases, and 11 bases lay in between. CDR3 size: 11 residues. Germline CDR1 reads SGHAT; CDR2 reads FQNNGV. Full variable domain (remainder filled in from reference TRBV11-2 and TRBJ1-1): EAGVAQSPRYKIIEKRQSVAFWCNPISGHATLYWYQQILGQGPKLLIQFQNNGVVDDSQLPKDRFSAERLKGVDSTLKIQPAKLEDSAVYLCASSLGSGAFFGQGTRLTVV.

CDR3 protein: CASSLAGLSYEQYF. As DNA, the CDR3 is TGTGCCAGCAGTTTAGCCGGTCTTTCCTACGAGCAGTACTTC. This chain uses TRBV28 with TRBJ2-7, with no clear D. This CDR3 comprises 14 residues. V gave up 2 bases and J gave up 1 base, with 9 bases separating them. Per the germline V gene, CDR1 is MDHEN and CDR2 is SYDVKM.

This chain joins TRBV4-2 and TRBJ2-7, with D hard to call. The germline gives CDR1 LGHNA, CDR2 YNFKEQ. Deletions cut 1 base from V and 0 bases from J, with 7 bases between. CDR3 length: 14 residues. CDR3 residues: CASSQVPSSYEQYF. The CDR3 DNA follows: TGTGCCAGCAGCCAAGTCCCCAGCTCCTACGAGCAGTACTTC.

This sequence joins TRBV5-1 and TRBJ1-1; no clear D gene. Deletions cut 3 bases from V and 5 bases from J, with 11 bases between. The CDR3 sequence is 13 residues long. Germline assignment: CDR1 SGHRS and CDR2 YFSETQ. Here the CDR3 DNA reads TGCGCCAGCAGCTACTCCCGGGAAACTGAAGCTTTCTTT. Its protein is CASSYSRETEAFF.

This clone was counted only a few times. The chain joins TRBV7-2 to TRBJ1-5; 9 positions agree with TRBD1. V shed 5 bases, J shed 0 bases, and the junction held 5 bases outside the gene matches. CDR1 SGHTA and CDR2 FQGNSA come from the germline V gene. The CDR3 length is 16 residues. The CDR3 sequence: CASSPGQGNSNQPQHF. The CDR3 coding sequence is TGTGCCAGCAGCCCCGGACAGGGGAATAGCAATCAGCCCCAGCATTTT.

The chain joins TRBV7-3 to TRBJ2-2, with a possible D match to TRBD2 (5 bases). The CDR3 is 17 residues long. Germline CDR1 reads SGHTA; CDR2 reads FQGTGA. With 0 bases removed from V and 6 bases from J, the gap between germline ends came to 17 bases. The CDR3 sequence: CASSLTGLAAESGELFF. Written as DNA, the CDR3 is TGTGCCAGCAGCTTAACAGGCCTAGCAGCGGAGTCCGGGGAGCTGTTTTTT.